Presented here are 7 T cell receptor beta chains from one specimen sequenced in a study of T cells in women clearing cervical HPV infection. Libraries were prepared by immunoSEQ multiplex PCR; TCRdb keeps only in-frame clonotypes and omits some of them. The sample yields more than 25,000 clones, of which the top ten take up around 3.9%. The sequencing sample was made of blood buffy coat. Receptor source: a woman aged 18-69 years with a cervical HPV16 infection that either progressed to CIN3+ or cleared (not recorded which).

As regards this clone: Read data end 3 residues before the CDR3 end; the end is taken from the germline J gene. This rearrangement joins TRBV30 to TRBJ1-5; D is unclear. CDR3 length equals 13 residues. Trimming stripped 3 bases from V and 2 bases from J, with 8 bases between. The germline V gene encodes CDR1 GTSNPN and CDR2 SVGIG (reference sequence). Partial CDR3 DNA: TGTGCCTGGAGCCCTAATGGCAATCAGCCC. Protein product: CAWSPNGNQP. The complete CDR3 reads CAWSPNGNQPQHF.

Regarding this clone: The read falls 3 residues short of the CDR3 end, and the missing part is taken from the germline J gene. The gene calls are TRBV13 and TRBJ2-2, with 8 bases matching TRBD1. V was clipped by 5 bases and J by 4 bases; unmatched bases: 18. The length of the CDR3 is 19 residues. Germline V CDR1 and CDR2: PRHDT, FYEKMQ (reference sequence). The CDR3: CASSPRTASGGAGTGELFF. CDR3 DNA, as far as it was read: TGTGCCAGCAGCCCGCGCACCGCTTCAGGGGGCGCGGGCACCGGGGAG.

CDR3 protein: CASRGDRGRETQYF. The CDR3 DNA, read in part, is TGTGCCAGCAGGGGGGACAGGGGGCGAGAGACG. The J gene is TRBJ2-3, the V gene TRBV7-2, with TRBD1 identical over 12 bases. Coverage ceases 3 residues before the CDR3 finishes, and the germline J gene fills in the end. CDR3 length equals 14 residues. Germline CDR1 SGHTA, CDR2 FQGNSA.

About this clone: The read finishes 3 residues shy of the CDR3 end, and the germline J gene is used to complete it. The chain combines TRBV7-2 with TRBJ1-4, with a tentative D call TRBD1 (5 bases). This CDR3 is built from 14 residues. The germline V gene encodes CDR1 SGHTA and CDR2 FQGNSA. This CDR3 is CASSLGSGANVLFF. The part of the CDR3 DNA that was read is TGTGCCAGCAGCTTAGGCTCTGGGGCCAACGTA.

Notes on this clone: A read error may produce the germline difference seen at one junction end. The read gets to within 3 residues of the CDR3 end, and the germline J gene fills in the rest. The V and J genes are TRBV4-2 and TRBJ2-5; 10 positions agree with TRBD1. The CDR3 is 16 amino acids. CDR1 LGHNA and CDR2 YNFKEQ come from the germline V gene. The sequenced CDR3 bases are TGCGCCAGCAGCCAAGCCTTGGGACAGGGGCAAGAGACC. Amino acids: CASSQALGQGQET. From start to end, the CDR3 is CASSQALGQGQETQYF.

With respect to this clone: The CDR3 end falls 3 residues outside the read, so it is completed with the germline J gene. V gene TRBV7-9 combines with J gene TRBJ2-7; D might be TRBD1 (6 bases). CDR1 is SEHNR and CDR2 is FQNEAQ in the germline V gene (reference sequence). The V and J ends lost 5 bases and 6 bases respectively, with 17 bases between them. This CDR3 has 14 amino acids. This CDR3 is CASSQVGGGPEQYF. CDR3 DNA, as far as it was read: TGTGCCAGCAGCCAAGTAGGTGGGGGCCCCGAG.

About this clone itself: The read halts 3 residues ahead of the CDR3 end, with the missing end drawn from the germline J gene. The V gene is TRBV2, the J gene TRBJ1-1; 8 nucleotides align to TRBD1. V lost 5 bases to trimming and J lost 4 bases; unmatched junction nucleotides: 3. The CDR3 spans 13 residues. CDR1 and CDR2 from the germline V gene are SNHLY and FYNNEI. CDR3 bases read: TGTGCCAGCAGTAGACAGGGGAGCACTGAA. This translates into CASSRQGSTE. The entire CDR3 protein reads CASSRQGSTEAFF.